This T cell receptor (beta chain) was identified in a study of cytomegalovirus exposure and HLA in healthy donors. Overall study context: Early on, a data release was issued that held roughly 80 million unique TCRs from HLA-typed donors.

In the PCR, 60 Vbeta and 13 Jbeta primers were used. Only in-frame clones appear in the TCRdb table, and some are missing; sequencing was by immunoSEQ multiplex PCR. The sample carries about 130,000 clones, over 75% recorded once. This CDR3 has 14 residues. The ends were cut back, 6 bases at V and 0 bases at J, with 12 bases in the middle. Germline V gene data show CDR1 as ENHRY and CDR2 as SYGVKD. The chain is built from TRBV10-3 and TRBJ2-7, with D perhaps matching TRBD1 (6 bases). Sequencing was performed on PBMCs. This receptor was identified in a man between 18 and 29 years old in good health and CMV-seropositive. Here the CDR3 DNA reads TGTGCCATCAGACAGGGCTCTAACTCCTACGAGCAGTACTTC. It codes for CAIRQGSNSYEQYF.